This T cell receptor (beta chain) was observed in a study of T cells in Graves' hyperthyroidism and ophthalmopathy. This clonotype appeared many times. Germline assignment: CDR1 SEHNR and CDR2 FQNEAQ (reference sequence). V was cut by 5 bases and J by 7 bases, with 18 bases left in between. CDR3 length: 15 residues. Using RNA transcripts as the source, TCR beta CDR3 regions were amplified. Researchers ran a first-round RT-PCR on the TCR CDR3 using the HTBI primer set. One entry per CDR3 protein, called by TCRdb with MiXCR from the multiplex PCR reads. The table lists some 530,000 distinct CDR3 sequences, under 25% of them singletons.

V usage is TRBV7-9 and J usage is TRBJ2-1, with D possibly matching TRBD2 (5 bases). This sequence originates from an older woman with Graves' ophthalmopathy. Sequenced: blood. In DNA, the CDR3 is TGTGCCAGCAGCCCCTTAGGGAGTTCGGGGAATGAGCAGTTCTTC. Its protein is CASSPLGSSGNEQFF.